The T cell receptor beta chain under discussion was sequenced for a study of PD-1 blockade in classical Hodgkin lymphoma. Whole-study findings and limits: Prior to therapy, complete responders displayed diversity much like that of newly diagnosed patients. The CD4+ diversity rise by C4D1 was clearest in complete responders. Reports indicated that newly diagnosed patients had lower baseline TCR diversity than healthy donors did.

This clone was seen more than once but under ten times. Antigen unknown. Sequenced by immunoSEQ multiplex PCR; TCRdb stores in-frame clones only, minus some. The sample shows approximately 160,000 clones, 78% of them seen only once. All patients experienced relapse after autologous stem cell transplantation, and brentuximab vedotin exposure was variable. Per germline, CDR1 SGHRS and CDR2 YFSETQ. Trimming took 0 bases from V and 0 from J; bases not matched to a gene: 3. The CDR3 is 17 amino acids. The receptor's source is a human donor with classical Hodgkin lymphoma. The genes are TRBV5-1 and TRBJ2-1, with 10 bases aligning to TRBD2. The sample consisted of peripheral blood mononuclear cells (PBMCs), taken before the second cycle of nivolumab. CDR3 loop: CASSLEASGSSYNEQFF. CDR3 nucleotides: TGCGCCAGCAGCTTGGAGGCTAGCGGGAGCTCCTACAATGAGCAGTTCTTC.